This is a list of T cell receptor beta chains from one sample in a study of identical twins. TCRdb called the 5' RACE reads again in MiXCR, with one record for every CDR3 protein. The sample yields 690,000 or so distinct CDR3 sequences, over 8.5% seen once. In addition, the sample was reused for a study of yellow fever vaccine responses in identical twins.

The specimen sequenced was PBMCs. The receptors here all came from a woman younger than 30 in good health. Both conserved end residues are part of each CDR3. Fields, in order: CDR3 protein, CDR3 DNA, V gene, J gene, CDR3 length, clone size, D gene. D genes are given only for firm matches. Size values are once, few and many counts, or a class for expanded clones, and some rows have none.

CASSLVSTSGRYEQYF	TGTGCCAGCAGCTTAGTCTCGACTAGCGGGAGGTATGAGCAGTACTTC	TRBV7-2	TRBJ2-7	16	.	TRBD2
CSAGPGQGSYEQYF	TGCAGTGCTGGGCCGGGACAGGGATCTTACGAGCAGTACTTC	TRBV20-1	TRBJ2-7	14	.	TRBD1
CASSQEGSSYNEQFF	TGCGCCAGCAGCCAAGAAGGAAGCTCCTACAATGAGCAGTTCTTC	TRBV4-3	TRBJ2-1	15	many	.
CASSHDGSYGYTF	TGTGCCAGCAGCCATGACGGGAGCTATGGCTACACCTTC	TRBV7-9	TRBJ1-2	13	many	.
CASSSGSDSGANVLTF	TGTGCCAGCAGTTCTGGTTCCGACTCTGGGGCCAACGTCCTGACTTTC	TRBV28	TRBJ2-6	16	few	.
CASTDSYEQYF	TGTGCCAGCACCGACTCCTACGAGCAGTACTTC	TRBV19	TRBJ2-7	11	many	.
CASSQAMVETQYF	TGCGCCAGCAGCCAAGCGATGGTAGAGACCCAGTACTTC	TRBV4-1	TRBJ2-5	13	few	.
CSVPSLGGGTYNEQFF	TGCAGCGTCCCCTCGCTGGGGGGGGGCACCTACAATGAGCAGTTCTTC	TRBV29-1	TRBJ2-1	16	.	.
CASSLWVDQPQHF	TGTGCCAGCAGTCTATGGGTTGACCAGCCCCAGCATTTT	TRBV5-5	TRBJ1-5	13	few	.
CASSYSTANYGYTF	TGTGCCAGCAGTTACTCGACAGCTAACTATGGCTACACCTTC	TRBV6-5	TRBJ1-2	14	few	.
CSAPGPLSSYNEQFF	TGCAGTGCTCCCGGGCCCTTGAGCTCCTACAATGAGCAGTTCTTC	TRBV20-1	TRBJ2-1	15	once	.
CASSVTAEPKQFF	TGTGCCAGCAGCGTGACTGCGGAACCGAAGCAGTTCTTC	TRBV11-1	TRBJ2-1	13	.	.
CASSYTGTGLAGANVLTF	TGTGCCAGCAGCTACACCGGGACAGGGTTAGCTGGGGCCAACGTCCTGACTTTC	TRBV6-2/TRBV6-3	TRBJ2-6	18	few	TRBD1
CASSKTSGGRRKAYEQYF	TGTGCCAGCTCGAAGACTAGCGGGGGACGGCGGAAAGCCTACGAGCAGTACTTC	TRBV18	TRBJ2-7	18	.	TRBD2
CASSLKRGYESNEKLFF	TGTGCCAGCAGTTTAAAGCGAGGGTATGAGTCTAATGAAAAACTGTTTTTT	TRBV28	TRBJ1-4	17	many	.
CASSIGAGRTDTQYF	TGTGCCAGTAGTATTGGAGCGGGACGCACAGATACGCAGTATTTT	TRBV19	TRBJ2-3	15	few	TRBD2
CASTSSSGGQTQYF	TGTGCCAGCACTTCCAGTTCGGGGGGGCAGACCCAGTACTTC	TRBV7-8	TRBJ2-5	14	.	TRBD2
CASSARRGDTQYF	TGTGCCAGCAGCGCTAGGCGGGGTGATACGCAGTATTTT	TRBV7-2	TRBJ2-3	13	many	.
CASSLVPGETQYF	TGCGCCAGCAGCCTCGTCCCCGGCGAGACCCAGTACTTC	TRBV5-1	TRBJ2-5	13	.	.
CASSLLGGSNTEAFF	TGTGCCAGCAGCTTACTGGGAGGTTCGAACACTGAAGCTTTCTTT	TRBV7-2	TRBJ1-1	15	few	.
CASGLRRGAYEQYF	TGTGCCAGCGGTTTGCGTCGTGGGGCCTACGAGCAGTACTTC	TRBV28	TRBJ2-7	14	.	.
CASRRGANVLTF	TGTGCCAGCCGGAGAGGGGCCAACGTCCTGACTTTC	TRBV12-3/TRBV12-4	TRBJ2-6	12	.	.
CASSLGGGEGETQYF	TGCGCCAGCAGCTTAGGCGGGGGTGAGGGAGAGACCCAGTACTTC	TRBV5-1	TRBJ2-5	15	many	TRBD2
CASSHGPGLVYNEQFF	TGTGCCAGCAGCCACGGTCCGGGACTAGTCTACAATGAGCAGTTCTTC	TRBV3-1	TRBJ2-1	16	.	TRBD2
CASRRGTAREQYF	TGTGCCAGCAGGCGGGGGACTGCGCGGGAGCAGTACTTC	TRBV6-1	TRBJ2-7	13	.	TRBD2
CASSSTGNGYTF	TGTGCCAGCAGCTCGACAGGGAATGGCTACACCTTC	TRBV7-2	TRBJ1-2	12	.	TRBD1
CASSLRGAGGPDTQYF	TGTGCCAGCAGCTTACGGGGAGCGGGGGGGCCGGATACGCAGTATTTT	TRBV7-3	TRBJ2-3	16	few	TRBD2
CASSLSGKGEKLFF	TGTGCCAGCAGTTTGTCCGGGAAAGGGGAAAAACTGTTTTTT	TRBV12-3/TRBV12-4	TRBJ1-4	14	few	.
CATSDSGHGSLAKNIQYF	TGTGCCACCAGTGATTCCGGGCACGGGAGCCTAGCCAAAAACATTCAGTACTTC	TRBV24-1	TRBJ2-4	18	.	.
CSVGGQGKTGELFF	TGCAGCGTTGGCGGACAGGGAAAGACCGGGGAGCTGTTTTTT	TRBV29-1	TRBJ2-2	14	many	TRBD1
CASSLETVYNEQFF	TGCGCCAGCAGCTTGGAAACAGTCTACAATGAGCAGTTCTTC	TRBV5-1	TRBJ2-1	14	many	.